Listed here are 11 T cell receptor beta chains from one sample, sequenced in a study of T-cell reconstitution after alpha-beta-depleted transplantation in children. Preparation of the TCRbeta library was carried out with unique molecular identifiers. TCRdb re-called the PCR reads with MiXCR, one entry per CDR3 protein. Among 250,000 to 300,000 distinct CDR3 sequences listed, more than 9% were seen once. The sample was PBMCs from the stem cell graft donor, taken from the stem cell graft. These receptors came from a human donor who donated a stem cell graft to a child with SCID.

The rearrangement joins TRBV25-1 to TRBJ2-7; 7 bases are a match to TRBD1. This CDR3 region has 14 residues. After removal of 6 bases from V and 1 base from J, the junction contained 6 bases not matched to a gene. Germline-derived CDR1 and CDR2 are MGHDK and SYGVNS. The DNA for the CDR3 is TGTGCCAGCAGCGACGGACAGGCGTCCTACGAGCAGTACTTC. It specifies CASSDGQASYEQYF.

The V and J genes are TRBV7-9 and TRBJ2-7; TRBD1 matches at 9 bases. The CDR3 runs to 15 residues. The germline V gene encodes CDR1 SEHNR and CDR2 FQNEAQ (reference sequence). Unmatched junction bases numbered 5, after V lost 0 bases and J lost 5 bases. The CDR3 is CASSLASGQGHEQYF. CDR3 coding DNA: TGTGCCAGCAGCTTAGCCTCGGGACAGGGCCACGAGCAGTACTTC.

The V gene is TRBV12-5, the J gene TRBJ2-2, with D perhaps TRBD1 (5 bases). The CDR3 is 14 amino acids. V lost 1 base, J lost 6 bases, and 9 bases lay in between. From germline, CDR1 is LGHNT and CDR2 FRNRAP. The CDR3 protein is CASGLESRAGELFF. The CDR3 DNA reads as TGTGCTAGTGGTTTGGAAAGCAGGGCCGGGGAGCTGTTTTTT.

This clonotype was detected many times. The J gene is TRBJ1-1, the V gene TRBV7-9; 7 bases fit TRBD1. The CDR3 has 14 residues. Germline values: CDR1 SEHNR, CDR2 FQNEAQ (reference sequence). Germline trimming cut 4 bases from V and 5 bases from J; bases unmatched to any gene: 7. CDR3 DNA: TGTGCCAGCAGCTCCTCAGGGGGAGGAACTGAAGCTTTCTTT. This translates into CASSSSGGGTEAFF.

V and J are TRBV5-6 and TRBJ2-7; 10 nucleotides agree with TRBD1. The V gene's germline CDR1 is SGHDT and CDR2 YYEEEE. V lost 0 bases and J lost 2; bases outside the gene matches: 2. The CDR3 loop spans 15 amino acids. This chain's CDR3 is CASSLGQGATYEQYF. In nucleotides, the CDR3 is TGTGCCAGCAGCTTGGGACAGGGGGCTACCTACGAGCAGTACTTC.

The table lists this clonotype with a few counts. This chain links TRBV7-9 with TRBJ1-6; D not resolved. From germline, CDR1 is SEHNR and CDR2 FQNEAQ (reference sequence). The CDR3 sequence is 14 residues long. V dropped 5 bases and J dropped 7 bases, with 12 bases sitting between them. CDR3 protein: CASSPALGNSPLHF. CDR3 coding DNA: TGTGCCAGCAGCCCCGCCCTTGGAAATTCACCCCTCCACTTT.

This clonotype was counted many times. This chain connects TRBV3-1 to TRBJ2-7, with 9 bases that match TRBD1. V was pared by 0 bases and J by 3 bases, with 12 bases of the junction left unmatched. Germline values: CDR1 LGHDT, CDR2 YNNKEL (reference sequence). The CDR3 has 18 residues. The CDR3 spells CASSQDLGGTGTFYEQYF. The CDR3 DNA reads as TGTGCCAGCAGCCAAGATCTTGGGGGGACAGGGACTTTCTACGAGCAGTACTTC.

V usage is TRBV5-1 and J usage is TRBJ2-5; unclear D gene. The V gene lost 2 bases and the J gene lost 5 bases, with 10 bases spanning the gap. Germline V CDR1 and CDR2: SGHRS, YFSETQ. The CDR3 length is 13 residues. This chain's CDR3 is CASSLELSETQYF. In nucleotides, the CDR3 is TGCGCCAGCAGCTTAGAGCTTTCGGAGACCCAGTACTTC.

The chain uses TRBV7-8 and TRBJ2-7, with a tentative D call TRBD2 (7 bases). V lost 4 bases and J lost 3, with 16 bases in between. The germline gives CDR1 SGHVS, CDR2 FQNEAQ. The CDR3 is 15 residues long. For the CDR3, the DNA is TGTGCCAGCAGCTCCGAAGGGGGGGCGGTCTACGAGCAGTACTTC. Translating it yields CASSSEGGAVYEQYF.

There are a few counts of this clonotype. The chain employs TRBV10-3 and TRBJ2-7; no definite D call. Per the germline V gene, CDR1 is ENHRY and CDR2 is SYGVKD. V lost 4 bases and J 5 bases, leaving 12 bases between the germline ends. The CDR3 is made up of 13 amino acids. The CDR3 loop reads CAISGDNLDEQYF. The CDR3 DNA sequence: TGTGCCATCAGTGGCGACAATCTCGACGAGCAGTACTTC.

This clonotype turned up a few times. The chain carries TRBV20-1 and TRBJ2-1; 7 bases match TRBD2. J was trimmed by 10 bases and V by 3 bases; bases with no gene match: 9. Per germline, CDR1 DFQATT and CDR2 SNEGSKA (reference sequence). The length of the CDR3 is 13 residues. CDR3 DNA: TGCAGTGCTAGTGGCGGGGGTAGTGACGAGCAGTTCTTC. Translating gives CSASGGGSDEQFF.